The present T cell receptor beta chain was sequenced within a study of shared clonotypes between healthy human individuals. In the naive CD8 group, cells lacked CD45RO and were positively selected for CCR7, so terminally differentiated effector memory CD45RA+ cells were left out. Measured with immunoSEQ multiplex PCR; TCRdb has only the in-frame clones, and not every one. Found here are hundreds of thousands of clones, about 98% of them singletons; the top ten hold approximately 0.3%. The TCR originated in a man aged 25-40 years in good health. Material for sequencing was naive CD8+ T cells sorted from blood.

CDR3 DNA: TGTGCCAGCAGCTTACTAGCGGGAGTCTCCAATGAGCAGTTCTTC. Translating gives CASSLLAGVSNEQFF. J is TRBJ2-1 and V is TRBV13, with 10 bases aligning to TRBD2. This CDR3 spans 15 amino acids. Germline V lookup: CDR1 PRHDT, CDR2 FYEKMQ (reference sequence). Losses at the gene ends were 2 bases for V and 6 bases for J; bases not matched to a gene: 4.